This entry features one T cell receptor (beta chain) sequence. This sample was taken from a study of shared clonotypes between healthy human individuals. As for the study in general: A donor's plate count was three for CD4 naive and three for CD4 memory; CD8 naive had two and CD8 memory one.

The data were produced by immunoSEQ multiplex PCR, yet TCRdb's version contains in-frame clones alone and is incomplete. Of hundreds of thousands of clones listed, 98% are singletons. Naive CD8 cells lacked CD45RO and underwent positive selection for CCR7, leaving out terminally differentiated effector memory CD45RA+ cells. Per the germline V gene, CDR1 is SEHNR and CDR2 is FQNEAQ (reference sequence). CDR3 length: 12 amino acids. After removal of 7 bases from V and 7 bases from J, the junction contained 4 bases not matched to a gene. The V and J genes are TRBV7-9 and TRBJ2-1; TRBD1 matches 7 bases. The sequenced material came from naive CD8+ T cells sorted from blood. The sequence was obtained from a man between 25 and 39 years old in good health. The CDR3 region is CASTDRDNEQFF. The DNA for the CDR3 is TGTGCCAGCACCGACAGGGATAATGAGCAGTTCTTC.